This TCR beta chain was sequenced during a study of OX40 agonist ivuxolimab in advanced cancers. Context from the whole study: Ivuxolimab was a fully human IgG2 agonistic monoclonal antibody targeting the costimulatory receptor OX40 (CD134). The paper describes the monotherapy dose-escalation part (N of about 52 patients) of the phase I trial of ivuxolimab. Three dose-escalation patients achieved partial responses, one with hepatocellular carcinoma and two with cutaneous melanoma. Of the approximately 50 patients in dose escalation, about 20 had hepatocellular carcinoma, approximately 15 had melanoma, 9 had renal cell carcinoma and 9 had head and neck cancer. Patients were allowed to have had prior anti-PD-1, anti-PD-L1 or anti-CTLA-4 therapy, and 40% of the dose-escalation patients had been treated with checkpoint inhibitors. Intravenous ivuxolimab was administered to patients every 2 weeks at six dose levels: 0.01, 0.1, 0.3, 1.5, 3 and 10 mg/kg. The point of sequencing TCRbeta in the periphery was to test whether ivuxolimab changed TCR sequence diversity and drove clonal T-cell expansion. A male proportion of roughly 85% and a mean age of 60 years, ranging from 23 to 79, were recorded for the dose-escalation cohort. Study-level results and caveats: Antigen specificity was not determined for the clonally expanded peripheral T cells. Low levels of normalized T-cell clonal expansion were also shown by some nonresponding patients. In the 0.1-3.0 mg/kg groups, partial responders were among the patients with the lowest normalized peripheral clonal expansion, particularly in CD8+ T cells. After ivuxolimab, more expanded clones were found on average in CD8+ T cells than in CD4+ T cells. At doses from 0.1 to 3.0 mg/kg, clonal expansion was seen in both CD4+ and CD8+ blood T cells between baseline and week 6.

Patients with a history of autoimmune disease or receiving systemic immunosuppression were excluded from the trial. Peripheral blood for TCR sequencing was drawn from every dose cohort at baseline, at cycle 4 day 1 and at cycle 7 day 1. The samples were drawn from a first-in-human, open-label, multicenter phase I dose-escalation trial of ivuxolimab. Adults with locally advanced or metastatic melanoma, renal cell, hepatocellular, or head and neck squamous cell carcinoma were enrolled in the trial. Before TCR sequencing, CD4+ T cells and CD8+ T cells from peripheral blood were sorted into separate populations. To sequence the TCRbeta CDR3 region, genomic DNA was isolated from the sorted cells. TCRbeta CDR3 regions were sequenced using the immunoSEQ Assay. This is the immuneACCESS table as TCRdb keeps it, with only in-frame sequences that have V and J called. A part of the clones is gone; compared with another copy, unresolved V genes explain less than half, and the rest is unexplained. Counted in this sample were some 37,000 clones; approximately 79% of them appeared once. The leading ten clones occupy about 2% of the sample.

A note on this clone: The antigen this receptor binds is unknown. Base qualities were left out, and no much larger clone turns up one base away.

From cysteine to phenylalanine, the CDR3 is 15 amino acids long. The kept DNA is CDR3 alone, 45 bases in frame from the first base. Per the germline V gene, MNHEY is the CDR1 and SVGAGI is the CDR2. V is cut back by 5 bases and J by 2 bases, with 6 bases in the junction unmatched. This chain joins TRBV6-5 to TRBJ2-7, with TRBD1 identical over 10 junction bases. The sequence was obtained from an adult with an advanced solid tumor such as melanoma, head and neck, liver or kidney cancer. Sequenced material: CD4+ or CD8+ T cells sorted from blood, taken in a trial of the OX40 agonist ivuxolimab. The sequence in DNA is TGTGCCAGCAGTGGAACCGGGACAGGGGCCTACGAGCAGTACTTC. Its product reads: CASSGTGTGAYEQYF.